There are a few counts of the clone carrying this T cell receptor beta chain. Its antigen is not known. The data are from a study of CD8 T cells in ankylosing spondylitis. Study-level findings and limits: Past studies reported some motif variants in reactive arthritis synovial fluid and blood. From matched ankylosing spondylitis synovial fluid, disease-linked clones were reportedly recovered at significantly enriched levels. Seemingly distinctive of ankylosing spondylitis blood was a TCR beta motif formed by eight highly homologous variants. Those disease-linked clones were CD8+; they were also relatively rare in peripheral blood.

The CDR3 extends over 13 amino acids. Trimming at V came to 3 bases and at J to 4 bases, leaving 4 bases not matched to a gene. CDR1 is DFQATT, CDR2 SNEGSKA, per germline (reference sequence). Each TCR beta library was made by quantitative 5'-RACE that incorporated molecular barcodes. TCRdb reanalysed the 5' RACE reads using MiXCR and keeps one entry per CDR3 protein. The sample holds approximately 500,000 distinct CDR3 sequences, over 9.5% seen once. The V and J genes are TRBV20-1 and TRBJ2-3; 7 nucleotides match TRBD2. This clonotype originated in a male donor with ankylosing spondylitis. The sample consisted of blood, either unsorted or a sorted T cell fraction (not recorded which). As DNA, the CDR3 is TGCAGTGCTAGGTGGGAGGGCCCAGATACGCAGTATTTT. Its translation: CSARWEGPDTQYF.